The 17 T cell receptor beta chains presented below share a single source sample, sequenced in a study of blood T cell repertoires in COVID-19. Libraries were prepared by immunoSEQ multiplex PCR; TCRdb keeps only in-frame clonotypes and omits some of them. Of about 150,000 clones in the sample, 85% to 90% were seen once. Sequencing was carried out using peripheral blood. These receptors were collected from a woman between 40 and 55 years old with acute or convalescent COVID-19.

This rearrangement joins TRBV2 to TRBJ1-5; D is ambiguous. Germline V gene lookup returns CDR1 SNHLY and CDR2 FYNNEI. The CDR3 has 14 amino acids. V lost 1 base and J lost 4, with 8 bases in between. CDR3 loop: CASSEVTGNQPQHF. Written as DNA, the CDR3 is TGTGCCAGCAGTGAAGTGACGGGAAATCAGCCCCAGCATTTT.

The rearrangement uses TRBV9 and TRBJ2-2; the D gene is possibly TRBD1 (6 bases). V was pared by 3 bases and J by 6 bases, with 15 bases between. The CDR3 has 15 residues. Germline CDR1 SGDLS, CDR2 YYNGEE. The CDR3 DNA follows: TGTGCCAGCAGCGAACAGGGTACGCAAGCCGGGGAGCTGTTTTTT. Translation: CASSEQGTQAGELFF.

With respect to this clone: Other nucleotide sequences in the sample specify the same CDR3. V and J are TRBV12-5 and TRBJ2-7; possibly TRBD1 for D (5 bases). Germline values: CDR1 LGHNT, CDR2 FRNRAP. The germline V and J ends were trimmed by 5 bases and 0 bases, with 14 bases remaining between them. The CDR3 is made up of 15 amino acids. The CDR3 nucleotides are TGTGCTAGTGGTCCCGACAGTGGGATCTCCTACGAGCAGTACTTC. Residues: CASGPDSGISYEQYF.

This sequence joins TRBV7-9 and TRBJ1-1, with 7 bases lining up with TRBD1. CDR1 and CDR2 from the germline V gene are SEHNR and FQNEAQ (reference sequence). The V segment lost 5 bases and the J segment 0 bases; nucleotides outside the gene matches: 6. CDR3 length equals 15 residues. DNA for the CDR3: TGTGCCAGCAGCAGACGACAGGGAATGAACACTGAAGCTTTCTTT. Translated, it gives CASSRRQGMNTEAFF.

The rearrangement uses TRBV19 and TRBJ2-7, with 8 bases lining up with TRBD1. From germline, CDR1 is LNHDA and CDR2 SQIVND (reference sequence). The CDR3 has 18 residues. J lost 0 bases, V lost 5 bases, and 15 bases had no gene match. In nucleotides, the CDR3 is TGTGCCAGTAGTCCTTCCCCCAGGGGGCCCGAGAGCTCCTACGAGCAGTACTTC. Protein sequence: CASSPSPRGPESSYEQYF.

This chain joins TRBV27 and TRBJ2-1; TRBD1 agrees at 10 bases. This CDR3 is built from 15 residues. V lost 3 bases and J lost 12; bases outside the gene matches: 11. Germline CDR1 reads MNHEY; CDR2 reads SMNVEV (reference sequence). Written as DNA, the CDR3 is TGTGCCAGCAGTTTTATGCGGACAGGGGGGAGGTGGCAGTTCTTC. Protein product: CASSFMRTGGRWQFF.

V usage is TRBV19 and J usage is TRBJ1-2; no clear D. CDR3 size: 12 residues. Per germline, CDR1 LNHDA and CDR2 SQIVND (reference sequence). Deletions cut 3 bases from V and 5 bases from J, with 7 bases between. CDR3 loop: CASSIFSYGYTF. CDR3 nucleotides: TGTGCCAGTAGTATTTTCAGTTATGGCTACACCTTC.

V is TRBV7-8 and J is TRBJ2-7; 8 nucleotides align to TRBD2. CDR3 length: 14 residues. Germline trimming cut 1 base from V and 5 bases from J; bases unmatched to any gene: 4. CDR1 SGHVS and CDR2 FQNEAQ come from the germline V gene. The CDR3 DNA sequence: TGTGCCAGCAGCTTAGTCCGGGGGGGCGACGAGCAGTACTTC. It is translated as CASSLVRGGDEQYF.

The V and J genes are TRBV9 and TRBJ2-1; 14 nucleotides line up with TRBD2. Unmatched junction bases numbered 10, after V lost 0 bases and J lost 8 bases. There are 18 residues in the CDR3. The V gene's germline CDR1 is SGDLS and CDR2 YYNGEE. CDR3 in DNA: TGTGCCAGCAGCGTAGCATTGACTAGCGGGGGGGCCTTTCATGAGCAGTTCTTC. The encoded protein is CASSVALTSGGAFHEQFF.

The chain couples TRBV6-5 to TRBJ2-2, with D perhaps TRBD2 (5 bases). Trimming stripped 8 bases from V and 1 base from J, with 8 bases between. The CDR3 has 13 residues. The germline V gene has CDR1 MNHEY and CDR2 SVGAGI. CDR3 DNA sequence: TGTGCCAGCTTTCGGGGGAACACCGGGGAGCTGTTTTTT. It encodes CASFRGNTGELFF.

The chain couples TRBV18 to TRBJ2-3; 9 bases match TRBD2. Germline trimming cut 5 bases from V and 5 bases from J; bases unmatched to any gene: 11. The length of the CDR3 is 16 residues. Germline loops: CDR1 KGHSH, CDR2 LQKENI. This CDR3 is CASSFALAGAGDTQYF. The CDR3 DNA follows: TGTGCCAGCTCATTCGCTTTAGCGGGAGCCGGAGATACGCAGTATTTT.

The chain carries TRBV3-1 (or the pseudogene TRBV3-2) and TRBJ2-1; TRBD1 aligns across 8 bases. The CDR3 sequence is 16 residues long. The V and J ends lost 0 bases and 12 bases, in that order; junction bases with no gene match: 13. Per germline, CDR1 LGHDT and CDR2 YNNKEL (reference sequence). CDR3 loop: CASSQDPGGGLVRQFF. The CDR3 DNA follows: TGTGCCAGCAGCCAAGACCCAGGGGGCGGGTTAGTAAGGCAGTTCTTC.

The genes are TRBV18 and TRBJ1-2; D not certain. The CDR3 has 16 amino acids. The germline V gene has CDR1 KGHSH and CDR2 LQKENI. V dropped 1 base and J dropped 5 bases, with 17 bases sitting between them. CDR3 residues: CASSPQSARLGYGYTF. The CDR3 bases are TGTGCCAGCTCACCACAGTCGGCCAGGCTTGGATATGGCTACACCTTC.

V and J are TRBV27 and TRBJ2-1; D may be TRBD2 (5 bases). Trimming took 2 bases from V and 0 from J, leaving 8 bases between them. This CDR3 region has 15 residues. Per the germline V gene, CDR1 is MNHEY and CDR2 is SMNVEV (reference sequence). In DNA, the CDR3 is TGTGCCAGCAGTTTACGTGGGAGCTCCTACAATGAGCAGTTCTTC. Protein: CASSLRGSSYNEQFF.

CDR3 in DNA: TGTGCCAGCAGTTCCGGGGGGGCGGTGACAGATACGCAGTATTTT. Amino acids: CASSSGGAVTDTQYF. The genes are TRBV6-5 and TRBJ2-3; the match to TRBD2 covers 8 bases. The V gene end was trimmed by 4 bases and the J gene end by 3 bases; junction bases not matched to a gene: 6. The CDR3 sequence is 15 residues long. The germline CDR1 and CDR2 sequences are MNHEY and SVGAGI.

CDR3 region: CATSDIKATNEKLFF. The CDR3, as DNA: TGTGCCACCAGTGATATAAAAGCGACTAATGAAAAACTGTTTTTT. The chain uses TRBV24-1 and TRBJ1-4; D ambiguous. Germline V CDR1 and CDR2: KGHDR, SFDVKD. This CDR3 spans 15 amino acids. The ends were cut back, 3 bases at V and 2 bases at J, with 9 bases in the middle.

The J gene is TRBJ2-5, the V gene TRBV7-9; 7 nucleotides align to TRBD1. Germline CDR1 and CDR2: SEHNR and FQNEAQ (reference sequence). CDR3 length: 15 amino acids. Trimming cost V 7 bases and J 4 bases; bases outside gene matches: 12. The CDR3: CASMIQGPTRETQYF. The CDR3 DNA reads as TGTGCCAGCATGATACAGGGGCCCACCAGAGAGACCCAGTACTTC.